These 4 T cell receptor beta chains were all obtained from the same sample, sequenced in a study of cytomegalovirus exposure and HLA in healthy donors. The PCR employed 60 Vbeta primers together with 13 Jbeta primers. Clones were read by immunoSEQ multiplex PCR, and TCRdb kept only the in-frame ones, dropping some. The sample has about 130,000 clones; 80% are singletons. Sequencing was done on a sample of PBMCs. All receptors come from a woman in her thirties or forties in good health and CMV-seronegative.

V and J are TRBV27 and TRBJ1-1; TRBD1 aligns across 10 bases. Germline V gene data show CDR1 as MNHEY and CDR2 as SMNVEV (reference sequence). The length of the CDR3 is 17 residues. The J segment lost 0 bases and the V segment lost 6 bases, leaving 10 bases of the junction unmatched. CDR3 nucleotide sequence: TGTGCCAGCAGCACTAGGGACAGGGGCCTAATGAACACTGAAGCTTTCTTT. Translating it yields CASSTRDRGLMNTEAFF.

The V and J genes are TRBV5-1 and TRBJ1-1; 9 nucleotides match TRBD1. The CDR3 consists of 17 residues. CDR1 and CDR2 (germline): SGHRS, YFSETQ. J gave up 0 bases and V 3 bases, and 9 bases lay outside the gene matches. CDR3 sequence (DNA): TGCGCCAGCAGCTGGGATCACAGGGGGCCCCTGAACACTGAAGCTTTCTTT. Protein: CASSWDHRGPLNTEAFF. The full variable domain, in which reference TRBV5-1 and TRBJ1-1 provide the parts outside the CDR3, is KAGVTQTPRYLIKTRGQQVTLSCSPISGHRSVSWYQQTPGQGLQFLFEYFSETQRNKGNFPGRFSGRQFSNSRSEMNVSTLELGDSALYLCASSWDHRGPLNTEAFFGQGTRLTVV.

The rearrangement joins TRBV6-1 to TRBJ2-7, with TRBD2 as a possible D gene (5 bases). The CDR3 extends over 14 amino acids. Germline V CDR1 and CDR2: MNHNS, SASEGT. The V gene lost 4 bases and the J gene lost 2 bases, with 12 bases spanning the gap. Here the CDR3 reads CASSGLAQAYEQYF. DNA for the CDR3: TGTGCCAGCAGTGGTTTAGCGCAGGCCTACGAGCAGTACTTC.

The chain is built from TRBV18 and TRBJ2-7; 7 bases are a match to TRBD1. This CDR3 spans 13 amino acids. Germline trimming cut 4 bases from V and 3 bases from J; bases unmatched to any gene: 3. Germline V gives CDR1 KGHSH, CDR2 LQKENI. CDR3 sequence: CASSLRDSYEQYF. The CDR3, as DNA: TGTGCCAGCTCACTACGGGACAGCTACGAGCAGTACTTC.